These T cell receptor beta chains were read from a single sample in a study of metastatic and nonmetastatic thyroid tumors. TCRdb re-called clones via MiXCR from the PCR reads. The table shows 15,000 to 20,000 clones, with roughly 23% occurring only once. Sample: adjacent normal tissue. These receptors all come from a female donor with papillary thyroid cancer or a benign thyroid nodule (not recorded which). Some clones in this sample may be carry-over from other donors' samples. Each CDR3 is given with its conserved first and last residue. Each record gives: J gene, V gene, D gene, clone size, CDR3 protein, CDR3 DNA. A D gene is named only where the DNA matches it firmly. Expanded clones are given a class, and other clones once, few, many or no size at all.

>TRBJ1-2|TRBV12-3/TRBV12-4|.|.
CASSLERGQYGYTF
TGTGCCAGCAGTTTAGAGCGGGGCCAATATGGCTACACCTTC
>TRBJ2-7|TRBV20-1|.|.
CSAPIGRGPSYEQYF
TGCAGTGCCCCCATCGGGAGGGGGCCATCCTACGAGCAGTACTTC
>TRBJ1-4|TRBV11-2|TRBD1|.
CASSLVYPGQGAQDEKLFF
TGTGCCAGCAGCTTAGTGTACCCGGGACAGGGGGCGCAGGATGAAAAACTGTTTTTT
>TRBJ2-5|TRBV20-1|.|.
CSADPKTGGETQYF
TGCAGTGCTGATCCTAAGACCGGCGGAGAGACCCAGTACTTC
>TRBJ1-4|TRBV6-1|TRBD1|.
CASSQTGSNEELFF
TGTGCCAGCAGTCAGACAGGGTCGAATGAAGAACTGTTTTTT
>TRBJ1-5|TRBV20-1|.|.
CSASVPGVISNQPQHF
TGCAGTGCTAGCGTCCCAGGGGTAATTAGCAATCAGCCCCAGCATTTT
>TRBJ2-7|TRBV5-1|.|.
CASSPDEVYEQYF
TGCGCCAGCAGCCCCGACGAGGTCTACGAGCAGTACTTC
>TRBJ2-4|TRBV20-1|.|.
CSSRTQGTSNIQYF
TGCAGCTCTAGGACCCAGGGGACCTCCAACATTCAGTACTTC
>TRBJ2-5|TRBV6-1|TRBD2|.
CASSEGGGQETQYF
TGTGCCAGCAGTGAAGGGGGGGGCCAAGAGACCCAGTACTTC
>TRBJ2-3|TRBV20-1|TRBD2|.
CSASYFSGGHVTDTQYF
TGCAGTGCTAGTTACTTTAGCGGGGGGCACGTCACAGATACGCAGTATTTT
>TRBJ2-7|TRBV27|TRBD2|few
CASSFYPSGSYEQYF
TGTGCCAGCAGTTTTTATCCTAGCGGGTCCTACGAGCAGTACTTC
>TRBJ1-1|TRBV6-1|TRBD1|few
CASSIRDRGTEAFF
TGTGCCAGCAGTATCAGAGACAGGGGCACTGAAGCTTTCTTT
>TRBJ1-3|TRBV5-5|.|.
CASSLGWARTGNTIYF
TGTGCCAGCAGCTTGGGTTGGGCAAGAACTGGAAACACCATATATTTT
>TRBJ1-3|TRBV27|.|few
CASSLSGAANTIYF
TGTGCCAGCAGTTTAAGTGGGGCCGCAAACACCATATATTTT
>TRBJ2-3|TRBV12-5|TRBD2|.
CASGLATSGTDTQYF
TGTGCTAGTGGTTTGGCAACTAGCGGCACAGATACGCAGTATTTT
>TRBJ1-5|TRBV6-1|.|large
CASQFGENQPQHF
TGTGCCAGCCAATTCGGAGAGAATCAGCCCCAGCATTTT
>TRBJ2-7|TRBV2|.|.
CASRGIGLSSYEQYF
TGTGCCAGCAGAGGAATCGGACTGAGCTCCTACGAGCAGTACTTC
>TRBJ1-1|TRBV27|.|.
CASSLSPHRQRATEAFF
TGTGCCAGCAGTTTATCGCCCCATCGACAGAGGGCCACTGAAGCTTTCTTT
>TRBJ1-5|TRBV4-1|.|.
CASSQAEGAPAQHF
TGCGCCAGCAGCCAAGCCGAGGGTGCTCCGGCCCAGCATTTT
>TRBJ1-6|TRBV11-2|.|.
CASSLVTPEAGRFSPLHF
TGTGCCAGCAGCTTAGTAACGCCTGAGGCAGGGAGGTTTTCACCACTCCACTTT
>TRBJ1-2|TRBV7-8|.|medium-sized
CASSLEGGQGYGYTF
TGTGCCAGCAGCTTAGAGGGGGGGCAGGGGTATGGCTACACCTTC
>TRBJ2-7|TRBV4-2|.|.
CASSQVTGEQYF
TGTGCCAGCAGCCAAGTCACCGGGGAGCAGTACTTC
>TRBJ2-1|TRBV11-2|.|.
CASSLYLRVYEQFF
TGTGCCAGCAGCTTATATCTTAGGGTGTATGAGCAGTTCTTC
>TRBJ2-1|TRBV20-1|.|few
CSARLGAGSTYNEQFF
TGCAGTGCTAGGCTTGGGGCAGGGTCAACCTACAATGAGCAGTTCTTC
>TRBJ1-1|TRBV10-3|.|many
CAISESQGQNTEAFF
TGTGCCATCAGTGAGTCACAGGGCCAGAACACTGAAGCTTTCTTT
>TRBJ2-7|TRBV20-1|.|once
CSASRLTYEQYF
TGCAGTGCTAGCCGCCTTACCTACGAGCAGTACTTC
>TRBJ2-1|TRBV2|TRBD2|few
CASSVPSGAPGFF
TGTGCCAGCAGTGTTCCTAGCGGGGCGCCGGGGTTCTTC
>TRBJ1-3|TRBV6-2/TRBV6-3|TRBD1|few
CASSLTGYRAGNTIYF
TGTGCCAGCAGTTTGACAGGGTACCGGGCCGGAAACACCATATATTTT
>TRBJ1-5|TRBV28|.|.
CASSSADEVVSNQPQHF
TGTGCCAGCAGCTCTGCCGACGAGGTCGTTAGCAATCAGCCCCAGCATTTT
>TRBJ1-2|TRBV24-1|TRBD1|few
CATSDTGQGANYGYTF
TGTGCCACCAGTGATACGGGACAGGGGGCAAACTATGGCTACACCTTC
>TRBJ2-1|TRBV19|TRBD2|.
CASTSFAGVYNEQFF
TGTGCCAGTACCAGTTTTGCGGGGGTCTACAATGAGCAGTTCTTC
>TRBJ2-2|TRBV27|.|few
CASSPRPAGVTGELFF
TGTGCCAGCAGTCCAAGACCAGCCGGAGTCACCGGGGAGCTGTTTTTT
>TRBJ2-1|TRBV6-1|.|few
CASSSAHSSYNEQFF
TGTGCCAGCAGTTCCGCTCACAGTTCCTACAATGAGCAGTTCTTC
>TRBJ2-2|TRBV27|.|hyperexpanded
CASSLMDNTGELFF
TGTGCCAGCAGTTTAATGGATAACACCGGGGAGCTGTTTTTT
>TRBJ2-7|TRBV2|TRBD2|few
CASRKSAGGPIRSHDEQYF
TGTGCCAGCAGGAAATCGGCGGGAGGGCCCATAAGGTCCCATGATGAGCAGTACTTC
>TRBJ2-3|TRBV6-5|.|few
CASSIGGLMTSTDTQYF
TGTGCCAGCAGTATAGGGGGTCTTATGACTAGCACAGATACGCAGTATTTT
>TRBJ2-5|TRBV7-8|.|few
CASSLVVRTLETQYF
TGTGCCAGCAGCCTGGTTGTGCGGACTTTGGAGACCCAGTACTTC
>TRBJ2-1|TRBV6-1|TRBD2|few
CASTLLAGSYNEQFF
TGTGCCAGCACCCTGCTAGCGGGGAGTTACAATGAGCAGTTCTTC
>TRBJ2-7|TRBV19|TRBD2|few
CASSISGLAGLYEQYF
TGTGCCAGTAGTATCTCGGGACTAGCGGGACTCTACGAGCAGTACTTC
>TRBJ2-3|TRBV28|.|.
CASSSGPLTHYF
TGTGCCAGCAGTTCGGGACCCCTAACGCATTATTTT
>TRBJ2-7|TRBV14|.|medium-sized
CASSQRDAYEQYF
TGTGCCAGCAGCCAACGGGATGCCTACGAGCAGTACTTC
>TRBJ2-1|TRBV6-5|TRBD2|few
CASSSSSGSSYNEQFF
TGTGCCAGCAGTTCTTCTAGCGGGAGTTCCTACAATGAGCAGTTCTTC
>TRBJ1-1|TRBV10-2|.|few
CASSVNINRENTEAFF
TGCGCCAGCAGTGTCAACATTAACAGGGAGAACACTGAAGCTTTCTTT
>TRBJ1-2|TRBV6-1|TRBD1|few
CASREDRGRGYTF
TGTGCCAGCAGGGAGGACAGGGGAAGAGGCTACACCTTC
>TRBJ2-7|TRBV5-5|.|.
CASSFTGEQYF
TGTGCCAGCAGCTTTACAGGGGAGCAGTACTTC
>TRBJ2-1|TRBV6-6|.|.
CASSYTREEQFF
TGTGCCAGCAGTTACACGAGAGAGGAGCAGTTCTTC
>TRBJ2-2|TRBV5-6|TRBD1|few
CASSSDRGNTGELFF
TGTGCCAGCAGCTCTGACAGGGGGAACACCGGGGAGCTGTTTTTT